The 21 T cell receptor beta chains reported below all come from one sample, sequenced in a study of blood T cell repertoires in COVID-19. Clones were sequenced by immunoSEQ multiplex PCR, and TCRdb holds only the in-frame ones, with some missing. The data hold some 97,000 clones, with roughly 87% observed a single time. The specimen was peripheral blood. The source of these receptors is a man between 25 and 39 years old in a cohort sampled during active COVID-19.

This sequence joins TRBV27 and TRBJ2-3; 10 bases are a match to TRBD2. Losses at the gene ends were 8 bases for V and 3 bases for J; bases not matched to a gene: 11. This CDR3 contains 16 residues. CDR1 and CDR2 (germline): MNHEY, SMNVEV (reference sequence). The DNA of the CDR3 is TGTGCCAGCTTGAAACTAGCGGGGCTACTTACAGATACGCAGTATTTT. Protein product: CASLKLAGLLTDTQYF.

V usage is TRBV19 and J usage is TRBJ2-7; tentatively, D is TRBD2 (6 bases). From germline, CDR1 is LNHDA and CDR2 SQIVND (reference sequence). Trimming pared 5 bases from V and 2 bases from J, leaving 10 bases between. The CDR3 covers 13 residues. CDR3 in amino acids: CASSLAGPYEQYF. In nucleotides, the CDR3 is TGTGCCAGTAGTCTCGCGGGGCCCTACGAGCAGTACTTC.

This sequence joins TRBV18 and TRBJ1-6; 7 nucleotides agree with TRBD1. The CDR3 length is 15 residues. The V gene end was trimmed by 6 bases and the J gene end by 8 bases; junction bases not matched to a gene: 10. Germline values: CDR1 KGHSH, CDR2 LQKENI. CDR3 loop: CASSQTGNWDSPLHF. CDR3 DNA sequence: TGTGCCAGCTCCCAGACAGGGAATTGGGATTCACCCCTCCACTTT.

The rearrangement links TRBV5-6 to TRBJ2-5; TRBD2 agrees at 7 bases. This CDR3 comprises 13 residues. V dropped 2 bases and J dropped 5; count of bases not matched to a gene: 3. CDR1 and CDR2 (germline): SGHDT, YYEEEE. CDR3 coding DNA: TGTGCCAGCAGCTTTCAGGGAGGGGAGACCCAGTACTTC. Translated: CASSFQGGETQYF.

J is TRBJ1-1 and V is TRBV9, with 7 bases lining up with TRBD1. CDR3 length: 13 amino acids. V gave up 3 bases and J gave up 4 bases; unmatched junction bases: 3. Germline V lookup: CDR1 SGDLS, CDR2 YYNGEE. The DNA of the CDR3 is TGTGCCAGCAGCGGATCAGGGGGCACTGAAGCTTTCTTT. Amino acids: CASSGSGGTEAFF.

V is TRBV27 and J is TRBJ2-2; 7 bases match TRBD2. Losses at the gene ends were 5 bases for V and 1 base for J; bases not matched to a gene: 4. This CDR3 has 15 amino acids. Germline V gives CDR1 MNHEY, CDR2 SMNVEV (reference sequence). DNA of the CDR3: TGTGCCAGCAGTCCGACTAGCCGGAACACCGGGGAGCTGTTTTTT. Translation: CASSPTSRNTGELFF.

CDR3 DNA sequence: TGTGCCAGCAGTTTAGAGGCGGGGGGGCGTGAGACCCAGTACTTC. This gives the protein CASSLEAGGRETQYF. This rearrangement joins TRBV28 to TRBJ2-5; 9 nucleotides align to TRBD2. V shed 2 bases, J shed 5 bases, and the junction held 6 bases outside the gene matches. This CDR3 has 15 amino acids. Germline CDR1 reads MDHEN; CDR2 reads SYDVKM.

The chain links TRBV19 to TRBJ2-5; 12 bases line up with TRBD2. The trim removed 5 bases at V and 3 bases at J, leaving 1 base unmatched. The CDR3 is made up of 14 amino acids. In germline, CDR1 is LNHDA, CDR2 SQIVND (reference sequence). In DNA, the CDR3 is TGTGCCAGTAGTCGGACTAGCGGGGAAGAGACCCAGTACTTC. Protein sequence: CASSRTSGEETQYF.

In its sample, this clone was seen a few times. The chain combines TRBV5-1 with TRBJ2-7; tentative D call: TRBD1 (6 bases). Per germline, CDR1 SGHRS and CDR2 YFSETQ. The CDR3 spans 14 residues. Trimming cost V 6 bases and J 2 bases, with 15 bases left between them. CDR3 protein: CASTQSAGAYEQYF. DNA for the CDR3: TGCGCCAGCACCCAGAGTGCAGGGGCCTACGAGCAGTACTTC. Complete variable domain (other parts from reference TRBV5-1 and TRBJ2-7): KAGVTQTPRYLIKTRGQQVTLSCSPISGHRSVSWYQQTPGQGLQFLFEYFSETQRNKGNFPGRFSGRQFSNSRSEMNVSTLELGDSALYLCASTQSAGAYEQYFGPGTRLTVT.

The J gene is TRBJ2-1, the V gene TRBV3-1 (or the pseudogene TRBV3-2), with 9 bases fitting TRBD1. Germline CDR1 LGHDT, CDR2 YNNKEL (reference sequence). Trimming cost V 4 bases and J 6 bases; bases outside gene matches: 19. The CDR3 contains 19 residues. The CDR3, as DNA: TGTGCCAGCAGCCTCCGGGACAGGGCCTATATGGGGGGGGGCAATGAGCAGTTCTTC. The encoded protein is CASSLRDRAYMGGGNEQFF.

The chain carries TRBV4-1 and TRBJ2-7, with 7 bases fitting TRBD2. CDR3 size: 14 residues. V lost 1 base and J lost 6; bases outside the gene matches: 6. Germline CDR1 MGHRA, CDR2 YSYEKL. CDR3 amino acids: CASSQVGGSGEQYF. For the CDR3, the DNA is TGCGCCAGCAGCCAAGTGGGGGGGTCCGGCGAGCAGTACTTC.

In its sample, this clone was seen once. The V call is TRBV4-1, the J call TRBJ1-1; TRBD1 might be the D (5 bases). This CDR3 is built from 16 residues. Deletions cut 1 base from V and 4 bases from J, with 16 bases between. Germline lookup yields CDR1 MGHRA and CDR2 YSYEKL. CDR3 residues: CASSQGATVIGTEAFF. In nucleotides, the CDR3 is TGCGCCAGCAGCCAAGGTGCGACAGTTATAGGCACTGAAGCTTTCTTT.

Here the CDR3 DNA reads TGTGCCAGCAGCTTAGGACAGCCCAATCAGCCCCAGCATTTT. This translates into CASSLGQPNQPQHF. The chain employs TRBV5-6 and TRBJ1-5; maybe TRBD1 (6 bases). Looked up from germline, CDR1 is SGHDT and CDR2 is YYEEEE. This CDR3 region has 14 residues. Trimming pared 2 bases from V and 3 bases from J, leaving 9 bases between.

The chain links TRBV2 to TRBJ2-1; 8 nucleotides line up with TRBD1. The CDR3 spans 15 residues. The germline CDR1 and CDR2 sequences are SNHLY and FYNNEI. V lost 5 bases and J lost 2; bases outside the gene matches: 5. CDR3 sequence: CASSTQGAAYNEQFF. Written as DNA, the CDR3 is TGTGCCAGCAGTACTCAGGGGGCGGCCTACAATGAGCAGTTCTTC.

This CDR3 is CASKAGTSGGEQFF. The CDR3 DNA reads as TGTGCCAGCAAGGCCGGGACTAGCGGAGGTGAGCAGTTCTTC. The rearrangement links TRBV3-1 (or the pseudogene TRBV3-2) to TRBJ2-1; 11 bases fit TRBD2. From germline, CDR1 is LGHDT and CDR2 YNNKEL (reference sequence). J was trimmed by 9 bases and V by 7 bases; bases with no gene match: 8. This CDR3 is built from 14 residues.

The chain employs TRBV9 and TRBJ2-4, with D maybe TRBD1 (6 bases). The CDR3 totals 14 residues. Trimming removed 0 bases at V and 7 bases at J, with 11 bases between. Germline V gives CDR1 SGDLS, CDR2 YYNGEE. CDR3 amino acids: CASSVGAGANIQYF. The CDR3 nucleotides read TGTGCCAGCAGCGTAGGGGCAGGGGCGAACATTCAGTACTTC.

V is TRBV24-1 and J is TRBJ1-5; 10 bases are shared with TRBD1. Germline CDR1 KGHDR, CDR2 SFDVKD. With V trimmed by 5 bases and J by 2 bases, 8 bases remained unmatched. The CDR3 runs to 17 residues. DNA of the CDR3: TGTGCCACCAGTGCCGCAGGGACAGGGGCGGGCAATCAGCCCCAGCATTTT. Its protein product is CATSAAGTGAGNQPQHF.

This chain joins TRBV5-6 and TRBJ2-7; the D gene is possibly TRBD1 (6 bases). The CDR3 is made up of 14 amino acids. Trimming left V 3 bases short and J 3 bases short, with 13 bases between. Germline V lookup: CDR1 SGHDT, CDR2 YYEEEE. The CDR3 sequence: CASSSGHRLYEQYF. CDR3 sequence (DNA): TGTGCCAGCAGCTCGGGACACCGGCTCTACGAGCAGTACTTC.

The rearrangement uses TRBV5-1 and TRBJ2-7, with 9 bases lining up with TRBD1. Trimming cost V 2 bases and J 1 base; bases outside gene matches: 4. The CDR3 contains 15 residues. Per germline, CDR1 SGHRS and CDR2 YFSETQ. The CDR3 loop reads CASSFGDRDSYEQYF. The CDR3 DNA sequence: TGCGCCAGCAGCTTCGGGGACAGGGATTCCTACGAGCAGTACTTC.

The chain joins TRBV6-5 to TRBJ1-2; TRBD1 matches 7 bases. There are 14 residues in the CDR3. The junction had 5 bases not matched to a gene; V was cut back by 6 bases and J by 1 base. Germline CDR1 and CDR2: MNHEY and SVGAGI. The CDR3 nucleotides are TGTGCCAGCAGGAGGGACAGAAGTAACTATGGCTACACCTTC. Translated, it gives CASRRDRSNYGYTF.

The J gene is TRBJ1-2, the V gene TRBV5-8; D is undetermined. Germline CDR1 is SGHTS and CDR2 is YDEGEE. This CDR3 region has 15 residues. Trimming shortened V by 4 bases and J by 4 bases, and 17 bases separated the two germline ends. The CDR3, as DNA: TGTGCCAGCAGCCCCGGATCTTCCCGGAGCTATGGCTACACCTTC. Translating it yields CASSPGSSRSYGYTF.